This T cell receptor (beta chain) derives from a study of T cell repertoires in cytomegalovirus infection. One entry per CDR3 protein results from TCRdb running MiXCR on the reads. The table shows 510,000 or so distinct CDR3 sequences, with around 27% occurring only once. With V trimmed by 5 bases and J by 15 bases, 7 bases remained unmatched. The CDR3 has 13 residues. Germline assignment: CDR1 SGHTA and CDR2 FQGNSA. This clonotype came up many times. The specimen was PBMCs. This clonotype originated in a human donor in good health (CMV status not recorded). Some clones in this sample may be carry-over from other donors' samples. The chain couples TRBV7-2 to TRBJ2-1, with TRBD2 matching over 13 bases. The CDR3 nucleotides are TGTGCCAGCAGCGAGGGGACTAGCGGGATTGTGTTCTTC. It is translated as CASSEGTSGIVFF. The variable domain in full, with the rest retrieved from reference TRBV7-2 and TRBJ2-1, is GAGVSQSPSNKVTEKGKDVELRCDPISGHTALYWYRQSLGQGLEFLIYFQGNSAPDKSGLPSDRFSAERTGGSVSTLTIQRTQQEDSAVYLCASSEGTSGIVFFGPGTRLTVL.